These T cell receptor beta chains were read from a single sample in a study of cytotoxic CD8 clonotypes in ibrutinib-treated CLL. TCRdb's copy holds only in-frame clones and misses some; the assay was immunoSEQ multiplex PCR. This sample has over 65,000 clones; around 79% occur once, and the top ten carry roughly 4.8%. This sample comprised PBMCs, obtained after 12 months of ibrutinib treatment. These receptors originate from a human donor with chronic lymphocytic leukemia. Each CDR3 is given with its conserved first and last residue. A D gene is named only where the DNA matches it firmly. Clone size appears in some rows only: once, few, many, or a class for an expanded clone.

v_gene: TRBV5-1; d_gene: NA; abundance: NA; j_gene: TRBJ2-2; CDR3nt: TGCGCCAGCAGCTTTTTCCCGGAAAACACCGGGGAGCTGTTTTTT; CDR3aa: CASSFFPENTGELFF
v_gene: TRBV19; d_gene: NA; abundance: few; j_gene: TRBJ2-3; CDR3nt: TGTGCCAGTAGTATAGATCACACAGCCGGCCTTGGGGATACGCAGTATTTT; CDR3aa: CASSIDHTAGLGDTQYF
v_gene: TRBV18; d_gene: TRBD2; abundance: NA; j_gene: TRBJ2-3; CDR3nt: TGTGCCAGCTCACCCCGCGGAGCGGGGGGTGCAGATACGCAGTATTTT; CDR3aa: CASSPRGAGGADTQYF
v_gene: TRBV11-3; d_gene: TRBD1; abundance: NA; j_gene: TRBJ2-1; CDR3nt: TGTGCCAGCAGCTTAGGCGGGACAGGGGGGGGCGGCGAGCAGTTCTTC; CDR3aa: CASSLGGTGGGGEQFF
v_gene: TRBV5-1; d_gene: NA; abundance: NA; j_gene: TRBJ2-6; CDR3nt: TGCGCCAGCAGCTGGGGGACGGGTGGGGCCAACGTCCTGACTTTC; CDR3aa: CASSWGTGGANVLTF
v_gene: TRBV30; d_gene: TRBD1; abundance: NA; j_gene: TRBJ1-6; CDR3nt: TGTGCCTGGAGTCCAGGGGGAACTTCACCCCTCCACTTT; CDR3aa: CAWSPGGTSPLHF
v_gene: TRBV5-1; d_gene: TRBD1; abundance: NA; j_gene: TRBJ2-7; CDR3nt: TGCGCCAGCAGCCGAGAGGGACAGACCTACGAGCAGTACTTC; CDR3aa: CASSREGQTYEQYF
v_gene: TRBV19; d_gene: NA; abundance: NA; j_gene: TRBJ2-2; CDR3nt: TGTGCCAGTAGTAGAATGGACTCCTTGGGGACCGGGGAGCTGTTTTTT; CDR3aa: CASSRMDSLGTGELFF
v_gene: TRBV7-2; d_gene: NA; abundance: NA; j_gene: TRBJ1-5; CDR3nt: TGTGCCAGCAGGGGGGCAGGACGCAATCAGCCCCAGCATTTT; CDR3aa: CASRGAGRNQPQHF
v_gene: TRBV30; d_gene: NA; abundance: NA; j_gene: TRBJ1-6; CDR3nt: TGTGCCTGGATGGGCCAGCCCCGGAATTCACCCCTCCACTTT; CDR3aa: CAWMGQPRNSPLHF
v_gene: TRBV19; d_gene: NA; abundance: once; j_gene: TRBJ2-7; CDR3nt: TGTGCCAGTAGTATTTACGGGCAGGGAAGCTACGAGCAGTACTTC; CDR3aa: CASSIYGQGSYEQYF
v_gene: TRBV18; d_gene: NA; abundance: NA; j_gene: TRBJ1-1; CDR3nt: TGTGCCAGCTCACCCAGGGAGTTGACTGAAGCTTTCTTT; CDR3aa: CASSPRELTEAFF
v_gene: TRBV7-2; d_gene: NA; abundance: NA; j_gene: TRBJ1-1; CDR3nt: TGTGCCAGCAGCTTTGAGACCCAGGGCACTGAAGCTTTCTTT; CDR3aa: CASSFETQGTEAFF
v_gene: TRBV11-2; d_gene: TRBD2; abundance: NA; j_gene: TRBJ2-4; CDR3nt: TGTGCCAGCAGCTTACGGGGGGACATTCAGTACTTC; CDR3aa: CASSLRGDIQYF
v_gene: TRBV9; d_gene: NA; abundance: NA; j_gene: TRBJ1-1; CDR3nt: TGTGCCAGCAGCGTGAACCCCCGGGACGCCGGGGCTGAAGCTTTCTTT; CDR3aa: CASSVNPRDAGAEAFF
v_gene: TRBV18; d_gene: NA; abundance: NA; j_gene: TRBJ2-7; CDR3nt: TGTGCCAGCTCACCCGGGGGATACCACTACGAGCAGTACTTC; CDR3aa: CASSPGGYHYEQYF
v_gene: TRBV23-1; d_gene: TRBD1; abundance: NA; j_gene: TRBJ2-5; CDR3nt: TGCGCCAGCAGTCCCGGGACAGGGGAAGAGACCCAGTACTTC; CDR3aa: CASSPGTGEETQYF
v_gene: TRBV7-2; d_gene: TRBD1; abundance: NA; j_gene: TRBJ2-4; CDR3nt: TGTGCCAGCAGCCCTCGACAGGGGGTATACATTCAGTACTTC; CDR3aa: CASSPRQGVYIQYF
v_gene: TRBV18; d_gene: TRBD1; abundance: NA; j_gene: TRBJ1-5; CDR3nt: TGTGCCAGCTCACCTCGACAGGGTCAGCCCCAGCATTTT; CDR3aa: CASSPRQGQPQHF
v_gene: TRBV7-2; d_gene: NA; abundance: NA; j_gene: TRBJ1-2; CDR3nt: TGTGCCAGCAGCGCGGGACGGGGAGGCTATGGCTACACCTTC; CDR3aa: CASSAGRGGYGYTF
v_gene: TRBV7-2; d_gene: NA; abundance: NA; j_gene: TRBJ2-5; CDR3nt: TGTGCCAGCAGCTTTGGGGGGATCCAAGAGACCCAGTACTTC; CDR3aa: CASSFGGIQETQYF
v_gene: TRBV6-5; d_gene: TRBD1; abundance: NA; j_gene: TRBJ1-3; CDR3nt: TGTGCCAGCATCCCGACAGGGGCTGGAAACACCATATATTTT; CDR3aa: CASIPTGAGNTIYF
v_gene: TRBV2; d_gene: NA; abundance: NA; j_gene: TRBJ2-3; CDR3nt: TGTGCCAGCAGTCCCCGGGACAACACAGATACGCAGTATTTT; CDR3aa: CASSPRDNTDTQYF
v_gene: TRBV15; d_gene: TRBD2; abundance: NA; j_gene: TRBJ2-2; CDR3nt: TGTGCCACCAGGGAGGATCCCGGACTAGCGGGAGTGGGGGAGCTGTTTTTT; CDR3aa: CATREDPGLAGVGELFF
v_gene: TRBV11-1; d_gene: NA; abundance: NA; j_gene: TRBJ1-4; CDR3nt: TGTGCCAGCAGCTTAGGGCGGACAGCCAGCAATGAAAAACTGTTTTTT; CDR3aa: CASSLGRTASNEKLFF
v_gene: TRBV28; d_gene: NA; abundance: NA; j_gene: TRBJ2-1; CDR3nt: TGTGCCAGCAGCAGACACCGATCCTACAATGAGCAGTTCTTC; CDR3aa: CASSRHRSYNEQFF
v_gene: TRBV5-8; d_gene: TRBD2; abundance: NA; j_gene: TRBJ2-7; CDR3nt: TGTGCCAGCACCACCCCCGGGACTAGCGGGAGTTGGGAGCAGTACTTC; CDR3aa: CASTTPGTSGSWEQYF
v_gene: TRBV27; d_gene: NA; abundance: NA; j_gene: TRBJ2-2; CDR3nt: TGTGCCAGCAGGACCCGGGTCGAGGGCCCCGGGGAGCTGTTTTTT; CDR3aa: CASRTRVEGPGELFF
v_gene: TRBV9; d_gene: TRBD2; abundance: NA; j_gene: TRBJ2-1; CDR3nt: TGTGCCAGCAGCCCTTCTCCCTCTAGCGGCTCCTACAATGAGCAGTTCTTC; CDR3aa: CASSPSPSSGSYNEQFF
v_gene: TRBV30; d_gene: TRBD1; abundance: NA; j_gene: TRBJ1-2; CDR3nt: TGTGCCTGGAGTGCGACCGGGACAGAGCCTTATACCTTC; CDR3aa: CAWSATGTEPYTF
v_gene: TRBV6-7; d_gene: NA; abundance: NA; j_gene: TRBJ2-7; CDR3nt: TGTGCCAGCAGTAAACAGGAAGCCCCTAGGGTGCAGTACTTC; CDR3aa: CASSKQEAPRVQYF
v_gene: TRBV28; d_gene: TRBD1; abundance: NA; j_gene: TRBJ1-1; CDR3nt: TGTGCCAGCAGTTCGGGACAGCGAATGAACACTGAAGCTTTCTTT; CDR3aa: CASSSGQRMNTEAFF
v_gene: TRBV5-1; d_gene: NA; abundance: NA; j_gene: TRBJ2-5; CDR3nt: TGCGCCAGTGCCCTGAAGAGCCACCAAGAGACCCAGTACTTC; CDR3aa: CASALKSHQETQYF
v_gene: TRBV9; d_gene: NA; abundance: few; j_gene: TRBJ2-7; CDR3nt: TGTGCCAGCAGCCCTCGGGCTAGCGACTTCTACGAGCAGTACTTC; CDR3aa: CASSPRASDFYEQYF
v_gene: TRBV18; d_gene: NA; abundance: NA; j_gene: TRBJ2-4; CDR3nt: TGTGCCAGCTCACAGGGTCCGGACATTCAGTACTTC; CDR3aa: CASSQGPDIQYF
v_gene: TRBV7-9; d_gene: NA; abundance: NA; j_gene: TRBJ2-3; CDR3nt: TGTGCCAGCAGCTTAGTTGCCGGTTACACAGATACGCAGTATTTT; CDR3aa: CASSLVAGYTDTQYF
v_gene: TRBV28; d_gene: TRBD1; abundance: NA; j_gene: TRBJ1-1; CDR3nt: TGTGCCAGCAGTCCGGGACAGGCCGCTTTCTTT; CDR3aa: CASSPGQAAFF
v_gene: TRBV27; d_gene: NA; abundance: NA; j_gene: TRBJ1-2; CDR3nt: TGTGCCAGCAGTTTAGGAGGGTATCGGGGCTACACCTTC; CDR3aa: CASSLGGYRGYTF
v_gene: TRBV27; d_gene: TRBD2; abundance: few; j_gene: TRBJ2-7; CDR3nt: TGTGCCAGCAGTTTATGGGGAGGGACGTACGAGCAGTACTTC; CDR3aa: CASSLWGGTYEQYF
v_gene: TRBV28; d_gene: NA; abundance: NA; j_gene: TRBJ2-3; CDR3nt: TGTGCCAGCAGCGGGACATCCGATACGCAGTATTTT; CDR3aa: CASSGTSDTQYF
v_gene: TRBV5-1; d_gene: NA; abundance: few; j_gene: TRBJ2-2; CDR3nt: TGCGCCAGCAGCTTGGTCGTTAGCTTCGCCGGGGAGCTGTTTTTT; CDR3aa: CASSLVVSFAGELFF
v_gene: TRBV18; d_gene: NA; abundance: NA; j_gene: TRBJ1-1; CDR3nt: TGTGCCAGCTCACCCGGCCCCCGGAACACTGAAGCTTTCTTT; CDR3aa: CASSPGPRNTEAFF
v_gene: TRBV6-5; d_gene: TRBD2; abundance: NA; j_gene: TRBJ2-3; CDR3nt: TGTGCCAGCGGGAGGGGCACAGATACGCAGTATTTT; CDR3aa: CASGRGTDTQYF